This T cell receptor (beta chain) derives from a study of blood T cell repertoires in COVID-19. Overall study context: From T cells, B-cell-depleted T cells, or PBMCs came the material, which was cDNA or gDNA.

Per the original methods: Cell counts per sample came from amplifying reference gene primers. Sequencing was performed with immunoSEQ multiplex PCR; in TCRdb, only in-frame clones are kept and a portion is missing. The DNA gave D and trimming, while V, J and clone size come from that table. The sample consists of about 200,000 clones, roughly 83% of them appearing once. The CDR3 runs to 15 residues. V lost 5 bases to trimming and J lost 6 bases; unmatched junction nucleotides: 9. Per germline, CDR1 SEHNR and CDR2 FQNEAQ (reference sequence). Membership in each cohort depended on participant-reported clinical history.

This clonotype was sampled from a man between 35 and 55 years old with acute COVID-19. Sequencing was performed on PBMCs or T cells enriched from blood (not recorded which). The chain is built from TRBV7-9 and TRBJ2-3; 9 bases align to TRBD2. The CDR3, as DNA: TGTGCCAGCAGCGGCCGGGGTAGCGGGAGTGATACGCAGTATTTT. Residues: CASSGRGSGSDTQYF.